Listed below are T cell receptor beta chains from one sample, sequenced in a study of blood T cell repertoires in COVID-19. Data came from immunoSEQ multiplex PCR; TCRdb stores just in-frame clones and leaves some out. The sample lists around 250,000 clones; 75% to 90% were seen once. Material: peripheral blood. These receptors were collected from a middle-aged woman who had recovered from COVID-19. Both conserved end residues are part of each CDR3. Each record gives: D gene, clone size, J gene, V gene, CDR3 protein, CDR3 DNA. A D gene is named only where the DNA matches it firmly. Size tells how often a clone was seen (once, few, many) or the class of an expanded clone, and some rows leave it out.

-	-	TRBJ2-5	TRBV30	CAWRGGKETQYF	TGTGCCTGGAGAGGAGGGAAAGAGACCCAGTACTTC
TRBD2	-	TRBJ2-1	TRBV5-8	CASSWGTAGGDEQFF	TGTGCCAGCAGCTGGGGGACTGCGGGAGGGGATGAGCAGTTCTTC
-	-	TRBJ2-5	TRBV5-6	CASSLGGSLGTQYF	TGTGCCAGCAGCTTGGGAGGTAGTTTGGGGACCCAGTACTTC
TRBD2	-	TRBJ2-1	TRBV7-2	CASSPMGGRALNEQFF	TGTGCCAGCAGCCCGATGGGGGGGAGGGCACTCAATGAGCAGTTCTTC
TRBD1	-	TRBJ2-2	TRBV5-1	CASIGQGGTGELFF	TGCGCCAGCATCGGACAGGGAGGCACCGGGGAGCTGTTTTTT
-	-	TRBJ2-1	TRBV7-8	CASSLDQGLVWNEQFF	TGTGCCAGCAGCTTAGATCAGGGGCTGGTCTGGAATGAGCAGTTCTTC
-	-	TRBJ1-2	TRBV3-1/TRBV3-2	CASSQEGDYGYTF	TGTGCCAGCAGCCAAGAAGGGGACTATGGCTACACCTTC
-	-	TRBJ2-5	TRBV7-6	CASSLEQTQYF	TGTGCCAGCAGCTTAGAGCAGACCCAGTACTTC
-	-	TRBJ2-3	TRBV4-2	CVSSQDQVGAGASTDTQYF	TGTGTCAGCAGCCAAGATCAGGTTGGTGCGGGCGCTAGCACAGATACGCAGTATTTT
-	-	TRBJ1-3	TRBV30	CACYRDSGNTIYF	TGTGCCTGTTACAGAGACTCTGGAAACACCATATATTTT
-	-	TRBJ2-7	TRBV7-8	CASSFPGLGAVYEQYF	TGTGCCAGCAGCTTCCCTGGACTGGGGGCCGTCTACGAGCAGTACTTC
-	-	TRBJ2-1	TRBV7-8	CASSLKGLANYNEQFF	TGTGCCAGCAGCTTAAAGGGGCTAGCGAACTACAATGAGCAGTTCTTC
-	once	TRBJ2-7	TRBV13	CASSLGRAEQYF	TGTGCCAGCAGCTTAGGCAGGGCCGAGCAGTACTTC
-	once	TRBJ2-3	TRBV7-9	CASSSVPGDTQYF	TGTGCCAGCAGCTCGGTACCGGGAGATACGCAGTATTTT
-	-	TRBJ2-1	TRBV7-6	CASSPSGVPNEQFF	TGTGCCAGCAGCCCGTCAGGCGTACCCAATGAGCAGTTCTTC
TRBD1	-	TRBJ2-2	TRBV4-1	CASRDRDRGLTGELFF	TGCGCCAGCAGAGACCGGGACAGGGGCCTCACCGGGGAGCTGTTTTTT
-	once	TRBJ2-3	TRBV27	CASGERWGTDTQYF	TGTGCCAGCGGGGAGAGATGGGGCACAGATACGCAGTATTTT
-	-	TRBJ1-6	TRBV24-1	CATSSGINNSPLHF	TGTGCCACCTCGTCCGGGATAAATAATTCACCCCTCCACTTT
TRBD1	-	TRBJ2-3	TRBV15	CATAGQGADTQYF	TGTGCCACCGCCGGACAGGGCGCAGATACGCAGTATTTT
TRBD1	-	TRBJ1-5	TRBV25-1	CASSAGTGGNQPQHF	TGTGCCAGCAGTGCCGGGACAGGGGGCAATCAGCCCCAGCATTTT
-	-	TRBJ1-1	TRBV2	CASMRFQSGTEAFF	TGTGCCAGCATGAGGTTCCAGTCGGGGACTGAAGCTTTCTTT
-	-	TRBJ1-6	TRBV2	CASSGQGASPLHF	TGTGCCAGCAGCGGGCAGGGCGCCTCACCCCTCCACTTT
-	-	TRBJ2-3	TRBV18	CASSPNRQPITDTQYF	TGTGCCAGCTCACCCAATCGACAGCCGATCACAGATACGCAGTATTTT
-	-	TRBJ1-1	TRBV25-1	CASTPRRGLPEAFF	TGTGCCAGCACCCCCCGGCGGGGTCTCCCTGAAGCTTTCTTT